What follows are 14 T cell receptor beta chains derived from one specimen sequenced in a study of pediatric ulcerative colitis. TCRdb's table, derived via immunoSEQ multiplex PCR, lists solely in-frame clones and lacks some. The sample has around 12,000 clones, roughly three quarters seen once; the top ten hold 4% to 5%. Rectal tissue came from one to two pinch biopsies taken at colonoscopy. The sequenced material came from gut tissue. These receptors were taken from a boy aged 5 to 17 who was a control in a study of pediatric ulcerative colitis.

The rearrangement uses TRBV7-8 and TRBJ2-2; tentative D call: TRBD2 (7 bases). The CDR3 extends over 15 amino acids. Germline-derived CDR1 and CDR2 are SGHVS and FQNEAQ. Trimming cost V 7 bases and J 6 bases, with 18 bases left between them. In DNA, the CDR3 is TGTGCCAGCACCCTGGGGGGGGGCGCGTCCGGGGAGCTGTTTTTT. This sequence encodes CASTLGGGASGELFF.

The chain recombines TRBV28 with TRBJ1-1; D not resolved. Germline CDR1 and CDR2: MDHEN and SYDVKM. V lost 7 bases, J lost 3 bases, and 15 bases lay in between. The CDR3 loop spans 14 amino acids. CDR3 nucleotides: TGTGCCAGCATGGACTGGGCGAGATACACTGAAGCTTTCTTT. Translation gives CASMDWARYTEAFF.

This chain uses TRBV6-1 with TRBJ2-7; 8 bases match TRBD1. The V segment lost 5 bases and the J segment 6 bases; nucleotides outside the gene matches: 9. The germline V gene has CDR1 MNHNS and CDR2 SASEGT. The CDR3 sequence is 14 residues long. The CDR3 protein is CASSPETGAGEQYF. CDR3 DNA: TGTGCCAGCAGTCCTGAGACAGGGGCAGGCGAGCAGTACTTC.

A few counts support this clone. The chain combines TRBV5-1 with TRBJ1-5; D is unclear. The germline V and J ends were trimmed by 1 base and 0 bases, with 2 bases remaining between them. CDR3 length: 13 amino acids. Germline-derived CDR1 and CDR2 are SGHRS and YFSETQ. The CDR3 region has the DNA TGCGCCAGCAGCTTGAATAGCAATCAGCCCCAGCATTTT. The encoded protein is CASSLNSNQPQHF.

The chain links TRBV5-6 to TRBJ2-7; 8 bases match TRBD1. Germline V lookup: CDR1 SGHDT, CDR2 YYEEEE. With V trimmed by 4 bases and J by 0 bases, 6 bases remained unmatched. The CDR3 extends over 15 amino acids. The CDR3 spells CASSRPTGGSYEQYF. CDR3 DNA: TGTGCCAGCAGCCGCCCTACAGGGGGCTCCTACGAGCAGTACTTC.

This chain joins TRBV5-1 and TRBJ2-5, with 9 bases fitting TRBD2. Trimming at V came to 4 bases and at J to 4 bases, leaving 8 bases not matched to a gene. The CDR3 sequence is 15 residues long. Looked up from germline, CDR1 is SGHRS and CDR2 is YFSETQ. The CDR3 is CASSGLAGVGETQYF. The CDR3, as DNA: TGCGCCAGCAGCGGGTTAGCGGGAGTGGGAGAGACCCAGTACTTC.

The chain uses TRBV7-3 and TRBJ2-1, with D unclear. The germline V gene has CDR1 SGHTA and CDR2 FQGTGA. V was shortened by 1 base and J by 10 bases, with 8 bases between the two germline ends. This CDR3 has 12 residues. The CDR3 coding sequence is TGTGCCAGCAGCTTAAGACCCGGCGAGCAGTTCTTC. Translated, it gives CASSLRPGEQFF.

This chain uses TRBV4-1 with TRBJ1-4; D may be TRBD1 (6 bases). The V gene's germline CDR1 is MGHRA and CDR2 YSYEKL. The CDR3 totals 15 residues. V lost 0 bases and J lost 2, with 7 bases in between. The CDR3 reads CASSQDGGTNEKLFF. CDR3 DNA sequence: TGCGCCAGCAGCCAAGATGGGGGCACTAATGAAAAACTGTTTTTT.

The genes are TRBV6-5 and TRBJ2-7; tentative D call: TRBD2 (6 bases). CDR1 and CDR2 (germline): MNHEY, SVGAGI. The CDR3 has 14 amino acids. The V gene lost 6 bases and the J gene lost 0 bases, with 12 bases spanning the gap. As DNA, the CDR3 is TGTGCCAGCAGAAGCTCCGGGAGCTCCTACGAGCAGTACTTC. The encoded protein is CASRSSGSSYEQYF.

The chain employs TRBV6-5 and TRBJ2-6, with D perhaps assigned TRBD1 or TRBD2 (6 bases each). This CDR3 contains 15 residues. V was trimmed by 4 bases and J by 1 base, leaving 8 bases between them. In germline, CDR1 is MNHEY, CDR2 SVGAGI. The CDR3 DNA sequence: TGTGCCAGCAGTTGGAGGGGGTCTGGGGCCAACGTCCTGACTTTC. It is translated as CASSWRGSGANVLTF.

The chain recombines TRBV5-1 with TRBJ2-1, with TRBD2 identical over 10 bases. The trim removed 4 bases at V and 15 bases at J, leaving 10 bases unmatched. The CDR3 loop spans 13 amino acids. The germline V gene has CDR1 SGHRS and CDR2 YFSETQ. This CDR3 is CASSIEPSGRAFF. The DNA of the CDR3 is TGCGCCAGCAGCATCGAGCCAAGCGGGAGGGCGTTCTTC.

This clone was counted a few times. Written as DNA, the CDR3 is TGTGCCAGCAGCGGGGGACAGTGGAACACTGAAGCTTTCTTT. It codes for CASSGGQWNTEAFF. The chain links TRBV9 to TRBJ1-1; 7 bases line up with TRBD1. J lost 1 base, V lost 3 bases, and 3 bases had no gene match. The CDR3 length is 14 residues. The germline gives CDR1 SGDLS, CDR2 YYNGEE.

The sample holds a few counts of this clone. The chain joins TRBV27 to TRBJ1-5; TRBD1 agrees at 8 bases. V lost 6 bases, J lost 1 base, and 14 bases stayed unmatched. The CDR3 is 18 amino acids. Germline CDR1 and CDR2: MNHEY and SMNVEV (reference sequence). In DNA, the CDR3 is TGTGCCAGCAGCCTACGAGGACAGGGTACTATCAGCAATCAGCCCCAGCATTTT. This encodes CASSLRGQGTISNQPQHF.

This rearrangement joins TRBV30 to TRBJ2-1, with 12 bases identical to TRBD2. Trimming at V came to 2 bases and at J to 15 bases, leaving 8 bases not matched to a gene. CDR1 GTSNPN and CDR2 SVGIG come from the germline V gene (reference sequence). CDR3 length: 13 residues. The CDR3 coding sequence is TGTGCCTGGAGTCTAGCGGGAGGGAGGCCTCTGTTCTTC. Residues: CAWSLAGGRPLFF.